The next 19 T cell receptor beta chains were all read from a single sample in a study of response to subunit inactivated influenza vaccine. MiXCR, run by TCRdb on the RT-PCR reads, gives a single entry per CDR3 protein. The table records almost 600,000 distinct CDR3 sequences, 12% to 15% of them present only once. The specimen was PBMCs from blood, collected 11 to 12 days after vaccination. These TCRs come from a man in his forties or fifties who received an inactivated influenza vaccine.

This chain joins TRBV10-3 and TRBJ1-4; a weak D match, TRBD1 (5 bases). CDR3 length: 13 residues. Between the trimmed V and J ends, which lost 3 bases and 7 bases, there was a span of 9 bases. Germline loops: CDR1 ENHRY, CDR2 SYGVKD. This CDR3 reads CAISEQEGEKLFF. The CDR3 region has the DNA TGTGCCATCAGTGAACAGGAGGGTGAAAAACTGTTTTTT.

The J gene is TRBJ2-7, the V gene TRBV7-2; D gene unclear. Trimming removed 0 bases from V and 12 bases from J, with 12 bases in between. This CDR3 has 12 residues. Germline V gene data show CDR1 as SGHTA and CDR2 as FQGNSA. The DNA for the CDR3 is TGTGCCAGCAGCTTAGCGAAAGGTGATCCGTACTTC. Translated, it gives CASSLAKGDPYF.

This clonotype was observed many times. The chain is built from TRBV7-9 and TRBJ2-2; 7 positions agree with TRBD2. Germline CDR1 SEHNR, CDR2 FQNEAQ (reference sequence). This CDR3 is built from 17 residues. Trimming cost V 5 bases and J 2 bases; bases outside gene matches: 11. CDR3: CASSLRGLAENTGELFF. In DNA, the CDR3 is TGTGCCAGCAGCCTGCGTGGGCTAGCGGAAAACACCGGGGAGCTGTTTTTT.

This clonotype was recorded a few times. This chain uses TRBV4-2 with TRBJ2-1; the match to TRBD2 covers 13 bases. CDR3 length: 15 residues. J was trimmed by 10 bases and V by 2 bases; bases with no gene match: 5. Looked up from germline, CDR1 is LGHNA and CDR2 is YNFKEQ. In DNA form, the CDR3 reads TGTGCCAGCAGCCAATTCGGACTAGCGGGGGCAGAGCAGTTCTTC. The encoded protein is CASSQFGLAGAEQFF.

The chain combines TRBV15 with TRBJ2-4, with TRBD2 matching over 7 bases. Per germline, CDR1 LNHNV and CDR2 YYDKDF (reference sequence). The V gene end was trimmed by 0 bases and the J gene end by 6 bases; junction bases not matched to a gene: 8. This CDR3 has 16 amino acids. CDR3 nucleotides: TGTGCCACCAGCAGAGATGGTGTAGCGGGTAGAAACATTCAGTACTTC. It yields the protein CATSRDGVAGRNIQYF. Combining the CDR3 with reference TRBV15 and TRBJ2-4 gives the whole variable domain DAMVIQNPRYQVTQFGKPVTLSCSQTLNHNVMYWYQQKSSQAPKLLFHYYDKDFNNEADTPDNFQSRRPNTSFCFLDIRSPGLGDTAMYLCATSRDGVAGRNIQYFGAGTRLSVL.

The CDR3 region has the DNA TGCAGCGTTGAAGATCGTATCAGGGGCAACACCGGGGAGCTGTTTTTT. It specifies CSVEDRIRGNTGELFF. This chain joins TRBV29-1 and TRBJ2-2; TRBD1 might be the D (6 bases). Germline CDR1 SQVTM, CDR2 ANQGSEA. CDR3 size: 16 residues. The V gene lost 0 bases and the J gene lost 2 bases, with 13 bases spanning the gap.

The V and J genes are TRBV20-1 and TRBJ2-1; TRBD2 agrees at 8 bases. The germline V gene has CDR1 DFQATT and CDR2 SNEGSKA (reference sequence). Losses at the gene ends were 4 bases for V and 2 bases for J; bases not matched to a gene: 4. The CDR3 loop spans 14 amino acids. The CDR3 spells CSATSGSPYNEQFF. Here the CDR3 DNA reads TGCAGTGCTACTAGCGGGTCCCCCTACAATGAGCAGTTCTTC.

The chain carries TRBV29-1 and TRBJ2-3; weak D call: TRBD2 (6 bases). Germline-derived CDR1 and CDR2 are SQVTM and ANQGSEA. Trimming stripped 6 bases from V and 0 bases from J, with 10 bases between. The CDR3 is made up of 13 amino acids. Here the CDR3 reads CSVSSGSTDTQYF. As DNA, the CDR3 is TGCAGCGTCTCGAGCGGGAGCACAGATACGCAGTATTTT.

This rearrangement joins TRBV15 to TRBJ2-2, with 7 bases that match TRBD1. The CDR3 length is 14 residues. The junction had 3 bases not matched to a gene; V was cut back by 2 bases and J by 6 bases. Germline CDR1 reads LNHNV; CDR2 reads YYDKDF (reference sequence). As DNA, the CDR3 is TGTGCCACCAGCAGAAAACAGGGGCCCGGGGAGCTGTTTTTT. It codes for CATSRKQGPGELFF.

This clonotype was detected only a few times. The J gene is TRBJ1-1, the V gene TRBV5-8; D gene ambiguous. The CDR3 loop spans 14 amino acids. Trimming stripped 5 bases from V and 4 bases from J, with 15 bases between. Germline CDR1 is SGHTS and CDR2 is YDEGEE. DNA of the CDR3: TGTGCCAGCAGAACGACAACGGCGGGCACTGAAGCTTTCTTT. It specifies CASRTTTAGTEAFF.

The rearrangement links TRBV20-1 to TRBJ2-7, with 9 bases lining up with TRBD2. Germline V gene data show CDR1 as DFQATT and CDR2 as SNEGSKA (reference sequence). The CDR3 consists of 13 residues. J gave up 4 bases and V 4 bases, and 5 bases lay outside the gene matches. The CDR3 DNA is TGCAGTGCTATGCTAGCGGGAAGATACGAGCAGTACTTC. Protein product: CSAMLAGRYEQYF.

The CDR3 sequence: CSMRGLGTGELFF. In DNA form, the CDR3 reads TGCAGCATGAGGGGGCTCGGCACCGGGGAGCTGTTTTTT. The rearrangement joins TRBV29-1 to TRBJ2-2; 7 bases map to TRBD1. CDR3 length: 13 residues. The trim removed 8 bases at V and 4 bases at J, leaving 7 bases unmatched. The germline gives CDR1 SQVTM, CDR2 ANQGSEA.

This clonotype was recorded a few times. The chain combines TRBV5-8 with TRBJ2-5; TRBD1 or TRBD2 may be the D gene (5 bases each). The germline gives CDR1 SGHTS, CDR2 YDEGEE. The CDR3 sequence is 15 residues long. The V end was cut by 2 bases, the J end by 6 bases, with 17 bases between. The CDR3 DNA sequence: TGTGCCAGCAGCTTTTCTCGGACTCAGGGACAGACCCAGTACTTC. Encoded protein: CASSFSRTQGQTQYF.

DNA of the CDR3: TGTGCCAGCAGTTACGAGCGGGGAATCCCCAATGAGCAGTTCTTC. It is translated as CASSYERGIPNEQFF. This rearrangement joins TRBV6-5 to TRBJ2-1, with TRBD2 identical over 7 bases. This CDR3 is built from 15 residues. V lost 2 bases to trimming and J lost 6 bases; unmatched junction nucleotides: 7. Germline values: CDR1 MNHEY, CDR2 SVGAGI.

CDR3 DNA sequence: TGCAGTGCTAGTATCGGCAGGGCTAACTCCTACGAGCAGTACTTC. Protein sequence: CSASIGRANSYEQYF. J is TRBJ2-7 and V is TRBV20-1; TRBD1 is a possible D gene (5 bases). Trimming shortened V by 3 bases and J by 0 bases, and 15 bases separated the two germline ends. From germline, CDR1 is DFQATT and CDR2 SNEGSKA (reference sequence). The CDR3 contains 15 residues.

V and J are TRBV12-3 or TRBV12-4 and TRBJ1-2; 7 bases match TRBD1. Trimming took 1 base from V and 5 from J; bases not matched to a gene: 10. The CDR3 extends over 16 amino acids. CDR3 residues: CASSLGDSRIGYGYTF. In DNA form, the CDR3 reads TGTGCCAGCAGTTTAGGGGACAGCAGGATTGGGTATGGCTACACCTTC.

The V and J genes are TRBV10-3 and TRBJ2-7; the D is unclear. Germline values: CDR1 ENHRY, CDR2 SYGVKD. V dropped 2 bases and J dropped 5 bases, with 13 bases sitting between them. CDR3 size: 14 residues. The chain's CDR3 is CAISEIPRSHEQYF. The DNA for the CDR3 is TGTGCCATCAGTGAGATTCCCCGTTCGCACGAGCAGTACTTC.

The rearrangement links TRBV18 to TRBJ2-5; a weak D match, TRBD2 (5 bases). The V gene's germline CDR1 is KGHSH and CDR2 LQKENI. This CDR3 region has 13 residues. V was cut by 2 bases and J by 5 bases, with 9 bases left in between. CDR3: CASSPGVAETQYF. CDR3 nucleotide sequence: TGTGCCAGCTCACCAGGGGTAGCGGAGACCCAGTACTTC.

The J gene is TRBJ1-2, the V gene TRBV4-3, with D unresolved. V lost 0 bases and J 0 bases, leaving 11 bases between the germline ends. This CDR3 region has 16 residues. Germline V gene lookup returns CDR1 LGHNA and CDR2 YSLEER. The CDR3: CASSQDTAAANYGYTF. CDR3 DNA sequence: TGCGCCAGCAGCCAAGATACTGCTGCAGCTAACTATGGCTACACCTTC.